This T cell receptor beta chain was recovered during a study of vaccination and CD4 T cells after COVID-19. Across the whole study: Median draw time for post-COVID samples was roughly 100 days post-diagnosis (range 35 to 161). The post-vaccine samples came a median approximately 75 days after dose two (range 14 to 241).

Treatment in this sample: approximately 11-day PBMC culture with coronavirus spike peptide pools or control peptides (ViraFEST assay). Cultured CD4+ T cell DNA was sequenced using the Oncomine TCR Beta short-read assay. In TCRdb, the PCR reads were re-called with MiXCR into one record per CDR3 protein. The profile shows approximately 10,000 distinct CDR3 sequences, about 50% of them singletons. V was cut by 1 base and J by 5 bases, with 8 bases left in between. This CDR3 contains 13 residues. Germline V gives CDR1 SGHTA, CDR2 FQGNSA. Comments on this clonotype: Its target is not known.

The sample taken for sequencing was CD4+ T cells from blood, cultured in vitro. The V call is TRBV7-2, the J call TRBJ2-5; no clear D gene. The source is a human donor who had recovered from COVID-19. CDR3 in DNA: TGTGCCAGCAGCTTAGGTGGGGTGGAGACCCAGTACTTC. Translation: CASSLGGVETQYF.